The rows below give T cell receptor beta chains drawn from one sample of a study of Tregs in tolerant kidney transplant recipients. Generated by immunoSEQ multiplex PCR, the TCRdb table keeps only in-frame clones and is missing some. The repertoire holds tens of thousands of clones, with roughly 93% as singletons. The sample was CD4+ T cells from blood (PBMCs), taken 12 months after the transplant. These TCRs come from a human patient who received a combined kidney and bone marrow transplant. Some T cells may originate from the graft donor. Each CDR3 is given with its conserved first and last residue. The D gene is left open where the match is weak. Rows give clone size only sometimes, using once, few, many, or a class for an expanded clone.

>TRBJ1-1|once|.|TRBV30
TGTGCCTGGAGTGTGACAGAAATCTCTGAAGCTTTCTTT
CAWSVTEISEAFF
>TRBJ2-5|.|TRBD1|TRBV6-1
TGTGCCAGCAGGCCCAAAGACAGGGGCTGGGAGACCCAGTACTTC
CASRPKDRGWETQYF
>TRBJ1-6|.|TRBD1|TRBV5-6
TGTGCCAGCAGCTTGGTTACAGGGGGCTTCTATAATTCACCCCTCCACTTT
CASSLVTGGFYNSPLHF
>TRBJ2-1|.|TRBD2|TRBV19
TGTGCCAGTAGTGAACCGGGACTAGCGGACAATGAGCAGTTCTTC
CASSEPGLADNEQFF
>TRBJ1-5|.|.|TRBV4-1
TGCGCCAGCAGCCAAGAGGGGGGTAGTGAAGGGGGGGGGCCCCAGCATTTT
CASSQEGGSEGGGPQHF
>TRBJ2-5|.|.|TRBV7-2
TGTGCCAGCAGCTTAAGGGCCGCGGGCGATAGGAAGACCCAGTACTTC
CASSLRAAGDRKTQYF
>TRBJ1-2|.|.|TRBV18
TGTGCCAGCTCGCCGACTCAAGAGAGGGGCTACACCTTC
CASSPTQERGYTF
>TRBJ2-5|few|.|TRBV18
TGTGCCAGCTCACCGACTAGAGAGACCCAGTACTTC
CASSPTRETQYF
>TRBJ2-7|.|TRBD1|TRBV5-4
TGTGCCAGCAGTTCCCTCACAGGGGTAGGTAGTTACGAGCAGTACTTC
CASSSLTGVGSYEQYF
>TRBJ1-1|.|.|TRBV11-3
TGTGCCAGCAGCCAAGACGGAGTGAACACTGAAGCTTTCTTT
CASSQDGVNTEAFF
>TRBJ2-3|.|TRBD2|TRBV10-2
TGCGCCAGCAGCCCCCCCACTAGCGGGGGCACAGATACGCAGTATTTT
CASSPPTSGGTDTQYF
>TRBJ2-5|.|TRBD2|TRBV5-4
TGTGCCAGCAGCAGAACTCAAATAGCGGGGGTTGAGACCCAGTACTTC
CASSRTQIAGVETQYF
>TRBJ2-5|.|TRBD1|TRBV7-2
TGTGCCAGCAGCGTGGACAGGGGTTGGGAGACCCAGTACTTC
CASSVDRGWETQYF
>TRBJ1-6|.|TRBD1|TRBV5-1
TGCGCCAGCAGCCGGGACAGCTATAATTCACCCCTCCACTTT
CASSRDSYNSPLHF
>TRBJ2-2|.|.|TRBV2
TGTGCCAGCATGAAAACAGCCTACACCGGGGAGCTGTTTTTT
CASMKTAYTGELFF
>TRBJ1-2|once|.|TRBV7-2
TGTGCCAGCAGCCCGGGGGGGGTTAACTATGGCTACACCTTC
CASSPGGVNYGYTF
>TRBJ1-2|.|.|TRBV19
TGTGCCAGTAGTGTCCTGGTCCGCGGCTATGGCTACACCTTC
CASSVLVRGYGYTF
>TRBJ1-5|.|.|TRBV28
TGTGCCAGCAGTTTATACGGTCAGCCCCAGCATTTT
CASSLYGQPQHF
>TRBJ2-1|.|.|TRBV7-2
TGTGCCAGCAGCTTAAGCGCGCCCTCGGGTTACAATGAGCAGTTCTTC
CASSLSAPSGYNEQFF
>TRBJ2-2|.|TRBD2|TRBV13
TGTGCCAGCAGCTTAGAACTAGCGAACGGGGAGCTGTTTTTT
CASSLELANGELFF
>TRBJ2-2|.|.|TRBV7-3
TGTGCCAGCAGCTTGGGCAGGGGGGACACCGGGGAGCTGTTTTTT
CASSLGRGDTGELFF
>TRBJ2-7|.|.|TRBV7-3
TGTGCCAGCAGCTTAACTAGCGACCACGAGCAGTACTTC
CASSLTSDHEQYF
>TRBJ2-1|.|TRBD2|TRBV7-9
TGTGCCAGCAGCTTAAGTCTAGCGGGGTCATACAATGAGCAGTTCTTC
CASSLSLAGSYNEQFF
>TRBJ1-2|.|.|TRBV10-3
TGTGCCATCAGGAAGACAACAGAAGGCTACACCTTC
CAIRKTTEGYTF
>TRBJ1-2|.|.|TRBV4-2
TGTGCCAGCAGCCAAGATTGGGTGGGGGGGGCTGGCGGCTACACCTTC
CASSQDWVGGAGGYTF
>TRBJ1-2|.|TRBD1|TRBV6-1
TGTGCCAGCAGCACAGGGGTGGACTATGGCTACACCTTC
CASSTGVDYGYTF
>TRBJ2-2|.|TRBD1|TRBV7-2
TGTGCCAGCAGCCCCGGACAGGGAACCGGGGAGCTGTTTTTT
CASSPGQGTGELFF
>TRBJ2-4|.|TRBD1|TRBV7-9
TGTGCCAGCAGCTGGGGACAGGACATAGCCAAAAACATTCAGTACTTC
CASSWGQDIAKNIQYF
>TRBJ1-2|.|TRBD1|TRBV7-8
TGTGCCAGCCGGCCAAGGGGGCGGGGGACTAGCTATGGCTACACCTTC
CASRPRGRGTSYGYTF
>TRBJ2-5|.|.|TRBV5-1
TGCGCCAGCAGCCCGGACGGGGTCCGAGAGACCCAGTACTTC
CASSPDGVRETQYF
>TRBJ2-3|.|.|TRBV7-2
TGTGCCAGCAGGCTGACGGGGTCAGATACGCAGTATTTT
CASRLTGSDTQYF
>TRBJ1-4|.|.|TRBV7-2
TGTGCCAGCAGCTTAGATACAGGTGGCCCCGAAAAACTGTTTTTT
CASSLDTGGPEKLFF